This is a list of T cell receptor beta chains from one sample in a study of shared clonotypes between healthy human individuals. Sequencing was performed with immunoSEQ multiplex PCR; in TCRdb, only in-frame clones are kept and a portion is missing. The sample holds about 500,000 clones, approximately 77% seen once. The specimen was PBMCs. The receptors originated from a woman in her 40s in good health. Some clones in this sample may be carry-over from other donors' samples. The CDR3 runs from the conserved cysteine through the conserved F or W. Each record gives: J gene, V gene, clone size, D gene, CDR3 DNA, CDR3 protein. D genes are given only for firm matches. Size values are once, few and many counts, or a class for expanded clones, and some rows have none.

>TRBJ2-7|TRBV27|NA|NA
TGTGCCAGCAGTAATTTTGGATTGGGGCGATACGAGCAGTACTTC
CASSNFGLGRYEQYF
>TRBJ1-1|TRBV7-8|NA|TRBD1
TGTGCCAGCAGCTTAGGATCAGGGGGGAACACTGAAGCTTTCTTT
CASSLGSGGNTEAFF
>TRBJ2-5|TRBV7-9|NA|NA
TGTGCCAGCAGCTTAGAGGTCAACTGGGAGACCCAGTACTTC
CASSLEVNWETQYF
>TRBJ2-3|TRBV30|many|NA
TGTGCCTGGGGTGCGGGGTTTCATAGTGTGTATTTT
CAWGAGFHSVYF
>TRBJ2-2|TRBV29-1|NA|TRBD1
TGCAGCGGAGAAGGGGGCGCCGGCGGGGAGCTGTTTTTT
CSGEGGAGGELFF
>TRBJ2-2|TRBV12-5|NA|NA
TGTGCTAGTGGTCCGGGGCAATACCCTAACACCGGGGAGCTGTTTTTT
CASGPGQYPNTGELFF
>TRBJ2-7|TRBV7-8|NA|TRBD2
TGTGCCAGCAGCTTATCGATGCGAGCGGGAGGTGTATACGAGCAGTACTTC
CASSLSMRAGGVYEQYF
>TRBJ2-7|TRBV5-4|NA|TRBD2
TGTGCCAGCAGCCGTAGCGGGAGTGCGTTCCACGAGCAGTACTTC
CASSRSGSAFHEQYF
>TRBJ2-1|TRBV7-6|NA|TRBD2
TGTGCCAGCAGCTTAGCGACGGGAGGCTCCTACAATGAGCAGTTCTTC
CASSLATGGSYNEQFF
>TRBJ2-3|TRBV5-1|NA|TRBD1
TGCGCCAGCAGCACTAACCGGGACAGCGTCACAGATACGCAGTATTTT
CASSTNRDSVTDTQYF
>TRBJ1-5|TRBV7-2|NA|TRBD1
TGTGCCAGCAGTCAAGACAGGGTCAGGGATCAGCCCCAGCATTTT
CASSQDRVRDQPQHF
>TRBJ1-2|TRBV28|NA|NA
TGTGCCGTAACAGGGTTCTATGGCTACACCTTC
CAVTGFYGYTF
>TRBJ1-2|TRBV4-2|NA|NA
TGTGCCAGCAGACCAGGGACTAACTATGGCTACACCTTC
CASRPGTNYGYTF
>TRBJ2-3|TRBV9|few|TRBD2
TGTGCCAGTTCCACATCTAGCGGCTTCACAGATACGCAGTATTTT
CASSTSSGFTDTQYF
>TRBJ2-7|TRBV13|NA|NA
TGTGCCAGCAGCTTTGGCGTGGATTGGTACGAGCAGTACTTC
CASSFGVDWYEQYF
>TRBJ2-5|TRBV7-3|few|NA
TGTGCCAGCAGCTTAATGGCTAGTCAAGAGACCCAGTACTTC
CASSLMASQETQYF
>TRBJ2-7|TRBV5-4|NA|NA
TGTGCCAGCAGCTTGGGTCAGGGCTCCCTCTCCTACGAGCAGTACTTC
CASSLGQGSLSYEQYF
>TRBJ1-5|TRBV7-3|few|NA
TGTGCCAGCAGCTTAAGGTGGGGTAATCAGCCCCAGCATTTT
CASSLRWGNQPQHF
>TRBJ2-7|TRBV13|once|TRBD2
TGTGCCAGCAGCTCCACTTCTAAGCGGGGTTCCTACGAGCAGTACTTC
CASSSTSKRGSYEQYF
>TRBJ2-7|TRBV2|NA|TRBD2
TGTGCCAGCAGTCCTAGCGGGAGGGCCTTCAACGAGCAGTACTTC
CASSPSGRAFNEQYF
>TRBJ2-7|TRBV2|once|TRBD1
TGTGCCAGCAGTGGAGGGACAGGGGGAACGTACGAGCAGTACTTC
CASSGGTGGTYEQYF
>TRBJ2-7|TRBV5-4|few|TRBD2
TGTGCCAGCAGCTCCTCCACCGGGACTAGTATCTACGAGCAGTACTTC
CASSSSTGTSIYEQYF
>TRBJ2-1|TRBV18|NA|TRBD2
TGTGCCAGCTCACCACCTCAGCGGGAGATCGACAATGAGCAGTTCTTC
CASSPPQREIDNEQFF
>TRBJ2-7|TRBV18|NA|TRBD2
TGTGCCAGCTCACCATCCGCGGGAGGACTATACTACGAGCAGTACTTC
CASSPSAGGLYYEQYF
>TRBJ2-2|TRBV19|NA|TRBD1
TGTGCCAGTAGTCTAGGCCGGGGCGCAGGGGGCACCGGGGAGCTGTTTTTT
CASSLGRGAGGTGELFF
>TRBJ2-1|TRBV30|NA|NA
TGTGCCTGGAGTGTCGGCCAATACAATGAGCAGTTCTTC
CAWSVGQYNEQFF
>TRBJ2-7|TRBV11-2|NA|NA
TGTGCCAGCAGCTTAGGTGTGGGGGCGGGAGAGCAGTACTTC
CASSLGVGAGEQYF
>TRBJ2-7|TRBV14|NA|NA
TGTGCCAGCAGCCAAGACACCTACGAGCAGTACTTC
CASSQDTYEQYF
>TRBJ1-5|TRBV28|NA|NA
TGTGCCAGCAGTTGGGAGAGGGGGTCAGCGGGCAATCAGCCCCAGCATTTT
CASSWERGSAGNQPQHF
>TRBJ2-6|TRBV6-6|NA|NA
TGTGCCAGCAGAAGGGGGAGGAGTGGGGCCAACGTCCTGACTTTC
CASRRGRSGANVLTF
>TRBJ1-5|TRBV18|NA|NA
TGTGCCAGCTCATACAGTGGGAGCAATCAGCCCCAGCATTTT
CASSYSGSNQPQHF
>TRBJ1-5|TRBV29-1|NA|NA
TGCAGCGTTGAAGGGACGGATAATCAGCCCCAGCATTTT
CSVEGTDNQPQHF
>TRBJ2-2|TRBV7-9|few|TRBD2
TGTGCCAGCAGCTTCTCAGCGGGAAGGGCCTCCACCGGGGAGCTGTTTTTT
CASSFSAGRASTGELFF
>TRBJ1-1|TRBV2|NA|NA
TGTGCCAGCAGCTGGACAGCTATGAACACTGGAGCTTTCTTT
CASSWTAMNTGAFF
>TRBJ2-5|TRBV5-8|NA|TRBD1
TGTGCCAGCAGCTTGTCCCCGGGACAGGGGGCCGGGGAGACCCAGTACTTC
CASSLSPGQGAGETQYF
>TRBJ2-2|TRBV7-9|NA|NA
TGTGCCAGCAGAAAGGGGTGGGAGCCCACCGGGGAGCTGTTTTTT
CASRKGWEPTGELFF
>TRBJ2-7|TRBV12-1|NA|NA
TGTGCCAGCAGCGTCGGACAGGATTCCTACGAGCAGTACTTC
CASSVGQDSYEQYF
>TRBJ2-2|TRBV28|NA|TRBD2
TGTGCCAGCAGTTCGACTAGCGGGAGTGGGTCCGACGCCGGGGAGCTGTTTTTT
CASSSTSGSGSDAGELFF
>TRBJ1-2|TRBV14|NA|NA
TGTGCCAGCAGCCAAGATCCTGACGGGTGGGCTGGCTACACCTTC
CASSQDPDGWAGYTF
>TRBJ1-5|TRBV28|once|TRBD1
TGTGCCAGCAGTTTCCCCCCCGGGACAGTCCATCAGCCCCAGCATTTT
CASSFPPGTVHQPQHF
>TRBJ1-2|TRBV5-1|NA|NA
TGCGCCAGCAGCTTTGCAGGGATTATCTATGGCTACACCTTC
CASSFAGIIYGYTF
>TRBJ1-1|TRBV18|NA|NA
TGTGCCAGCTCACCGAAGACGGCGTACACTGAAGCTTTCTTT
CASSPKTAYTEAFF
>TRBJ1-4|TRBV10-3|NA|TRBD1
TGTGCCATCAGTGACTCAGGGGGCGATGAAAAACTGTTTTTT
CAISDSGGDEKLFF
>TRBJ2-2|TRBV18|NA|NA
TGTGCCAGCTCACCAAACCAGATGGACGGCGCGAACACCGGGGAGCTGTTTTTT
CASSPNQMDGANTGELFF
>TRBJ2-7|TRBV29-1|NA|TRBD1
TGCAGCGTTGGGGGGGGACAGGGTAGCTCCTACGAGCAGTACTTC
CSVGGGQGSSYEQYF
>TRBJ2-3|TRBV10-2|NA|TRBD1
TGCGCCAGCAGACGCAGGGGGCAACGCACAGATACGCAGTATTTT
CASRRRGQRTDTQYF
>TRBJ1-4|TRBV19|NA|NA
TGTGCCAGTAGTATGGCAGATGCAACTAATGAAAAACTGTTTTTT
CASSMADATNEKLFF
>TRBJ2-2|TRBV4-2|NA|NA
TGTGCCAGCAGCCAAGATCGGCGGGTCACCGGGGAGCTGTTTTTT
CASSQDRRVTGELFF
>TRBJ1-4|TRBV30|many|NA
TGTGCCTGGAGTGTAAATGAAAAACTGTTTTTT
CAWSVNEKLFF